This TCR beta chain originates from a study of blood T cell repertoires in COVID-19. Study details: PBMCs, B-cell-depleted T cells, or T cells provided the cDNA or gDNA that made up the material.

As handled by the study authors: Reference gene primer amplification gave nucleated cell count estimates. The repertoire was sequenced with immunoSEQ multiplex PCR; TCRdb's copy has only in-frame clones and lacks some. The V and J calls and clone size were taken over from that table, and D and trimming were inferred from the DNA. Among just over 300,000 clones listed, approximately 90% were seen once. The CDR3 has 14 amino acids. V shed 4 bases, J shed 5 bases, and the junction held 6 bases outside the gene matches. Germline CDR1 is KGHSH and CDR2 is LQKENI. Participants' own reports of clinical history determined their cohort assignment.

The specimen was PBMCs or T cells enriched from blood (not recorded which). The sequence was obtained from a young woman who had recovered from COVID-19. The chain uses TRBV18 and TRBJ1-1, with 8 nucleotides matching TRBD1. CDR3 residues: CASSLGQGGTEAFF. CDR3 DNA sequence: TGTGCCAGCTCACTTGGACAGGGAGGAACTGAAGCTTTCTTT.